This T cell receptor beta chain is from a study of T cell responses to AZD1222 COVID-19 vaccine. Sequencing was performed with immunoSEQ multiplex PCR; in TCRdb, only in-frame clones are kept and a portion is missing. Counted here are around 100,000 clones, around 91% occurring once; the ten biggest clones make up about 5%. CDR1 MNHEY and CDR2 SVGAGI come from the germline V gene. The length of the CDR3 is 16 residues. V was cut by 0 bases and J by 4 bases, with 13 bases left in between. Concerning this clone: What it binds is not known.

Study-wide findings and caveats: At 160-218 and 743-854, vaccine-associated CD4 TCRs were dominant, and they spanned spike. Targets within unmutated variant regions were reportedly found for nearly half of spike-specific TCRs. Mostly white British, mostly female donors; authors suggested clonal diversity may be underestimated. Increased Spike-specific TCR breadth and depth were observed after two AZD1222 doses.

Sequenced material: peripheral blood, taken on day 0 of AZD1222 vaccination. The receptor was derived from an adult in good health. The rearrangement joins TRBV6-5 to TRBJ1-3; no clear D. For the CDR3, the DNA is TGTGCCAGCAGTTACTCGAGGAATTTGATGGGAAACACCATATATTTT. This translates into CASSYSRNLMGNTIYF.